Listed below are T cell receptor beta chains from one sample, sequenced in a study of blood T cells in healthy people across ages. MiXCR, run by TCRdb on the 5' RACE reads, gives a single entry per CDR3 protein. This table has hundreds of thousands of distinct CDR3 sequences, more than 25% appearing once. The sequenced material came from blood. The receptor set was obtained from a woman older than 75 in good health. Both conserved end residues are part of each CDR3. Fields, in order: clone size, J gene, D gene, V gene, CDR3 DNA, CDR3 protein. A D gene is named only where the DNA matches it firmly. Size values are once, few and many counts, or a class for expanded clones, and some rows have none.

abundance: once; j_gene: TRBJ2-1; d_gene: TRBD2; v_gene: TRBV7-2; CDR3nt: TGTGCCAGCAGCACCCGGACTAGCGGGGCCCAGTTCTTC; CDR3aa: CASSTRTSGAQFF
abundance: .; j_gene: TRBJ2-5; d_gene: TRBD1; v_gene: TRBV18; CDR3nt: TGTGCCAGCTCTCTCAACCCCGGGACAGGGGCAAGGGAGACCCAGTACTTC; CDR3aa: CASSLNPGTGARETQYF
abundance: few; j_gene: TRBJ1-2; d_gene: .; v_gene: TRBV6-1; CDR3nt: TGTGCCAGCAGTGAAAGCCATAATAACTATGGCTACACCTTC; CDR3aa: CASSESHNNYGYTF
abundance: .; j_gene: TRBJ1-6; d_gene: .; v_gene: TRBV20-1; CDR3nt: TGCAGTGCTAGAAATATAGCCTATAATTCACCCCTCCACTTT; CDR3aa: CSARNIAYNSPLHF
abundance: few; j_gene: TRBJ1-1; d_gene: .; v_gene: TRBV7-9; CDR3nt: TGTGCCAGCAGCTTCCGCAGGGGGAACACTGAAGCTTTCTTT; CDR3aa: CASSFRRGNTEAFF
abundance: many; j_gene: TRBJ2-7; d_gene: .; v_gene: TRBV10-3; CDR3nt: TGTGCCATCAGTGAAAGTAGGGGTTACGAGCAGTACTTC; CDR3aa: CAISESRGYEQYF
abundance: .; j_gene: TRBJ2-1; d_gene: TRBD1; v_gene: TRBV19; CDR3nt: TGTACCAGTAGGGACAGGGGGCTTGGTGAGCAGTTCTTC; CDR3aa: CTSRDRGLGEQFF
abundance: .; j_gene: TRBJ1-1; d_gene: TRBD1; v_gene: TRBV20-1; CDR3nt: TGCAGTGCTAGAGATTCACAGGGGACCCCGGGAAACACTGAAGCTTTCTTT; CDR3aa: CSARDSQGTPGNTEAFF
abundance: .; j_gene: TRBJ2-1; d_gene: .; v_gene: TRBV29-1; CDR3nt: TGCAGCGTTGAAGGGGACAAAAATGAGCAGTTCTTC; CDR3aa: CSVEGDKNEQFF
abundance: many; j_gene: TRBJ1-2; d_gene: TRBD1; v_gene: TRBV7-2; CDR3nt: TGTGCCAGCAGCTTTCCGGACAGGTTATTCTATGGCTACACCTTC; CDR3aa: CASSFPDRLFYGYTF
abundance: many; j_gene: TRBJ2-5; d_gene: TRBD2; v_gene: TRBV20-1; CDR3nt: TGCAGTGCTAGAGATTGGTCTAGCGGGGGCTTCGGAGAGACCCAGTACTTC; CDR3aa: CSARDWSSGGFGETQYF
abundance: many; j_gene: TRBJ2-5; d_gene: TRBD2; v_gene: TRBV11-2; CDR3nt: TGTGCCAGCACCTCCCCAGCGGGGGGCGTCAGGGCCCAGTACTTC; CDR3aa: CASTSPAGGVRAQYF
abundance: .; j_gene: TRBJ1-1; d_gene: TRBD1; v_gene: TRBV29-1; CDR3nt: TGCAGCGTTGGTCCCGGGACAGGGGAATGGAACACTGAAGCTTTCTTT; CDR3aa: CSVGPGTGEWNTEAFF
abundance: once; j_gene: TRBJ1-2; d_gene: TRBD1; v_gene: TRBV7-2; CDR3nt: TGTGCCAGCAGCTTAGGACAGGGCACCAATGGCGACACCTTC; CDR3aa: CASSLGQGTNGDTF
abundance: many; j_gene: TRBJ2-5; d_gene: .; v_gene: TRBV7-2; CDR3nt: TGTGCCAGCAATCCAACAGGCGGTCAAGAGACCCAGTACTTC; CDR3aa: CASNPTGGQETQYF
abundance: many; j_gene: TRBJ2-6; d_gene: .; v_gene: TRBV6-1; CDR3nt: TGTGCCAGCAGAGAAGGGACTGGGGCCAACGTCCTGACTTTC; CDR3aa: CASREGTGANVLTF
abundance: many; j_gene: TRBJ2-1; d_gene: .; v_gene: TRBV5-5; CDR3nt: TGTGCCAGCAGCTTGGCGGGGCAGAGCTCCTACAATGAGCAGTTCTTC; CDR3aa: CASSLAGQSSYNEQFF
abundance: few; j_gene: TRBJ2-3; d_gene: TRBD2; v_gene: TRBV5-6; CDR3nt: TGTGCCAGCAGCTTGCCGACTAGCGGGGGGGCCCCAGATACGCAGTATTTT; CDR3aa: CASSLPTSGGAPDTQYF
abundance: .; j_gene: TRBJ2-1; d_gene: TRBD2; v_gene: TRBV7-3; CDR3nt: TGTGCCAGCAGCCCGATAGCGGGGGGTTCAGGGGAGCAGTTCTTC; CDR3aa: CASSPIAGGSGEQFF
abundance: .; j_gene: TRBJ2-7; d_gene: .; v_gene: TRBV7-2; CDR3nt: TGTGCCAGCAGCCAGACTAGAGACAGCACCCACGAGCAGTACTTC; CDR3aa: CASSQTRDSTHEQYF
abundance: many; j_gene: TRBJ2-7; d_gene: .; v_gene: TRBV4-3; CDR3nt: TGCGCCAGCAGCCAAAAGATAGAGGGGTACGAGCAGTACTTC; CDR3aa: CASSQKIEGYEQYF
abundance: .; j_gene: TRBJ1-3; d_gene: .; v_gene: TRBV12-3/TRBV12-4; CDR3nt: TGTGCCAGCAGTTTTTATGCCTCTGGAAACACCATATATTTT; CDR3aa: CASSFYASGNTIYF
abundance: many; j_gene: TRBJ2-3; d_gene: .; v_gene: TRBV5-5; CDR3nt: TGTGCCAGCAGCCTCGGGGGGCCCGGCACAGATACGCAGTATTTT; CDR3aa: CASSLGGPGTDTQYF
abundance: .; j_gene: TRBJ2-7; d_gene: TRBD1; v_gene: TRBV29-1; CDR3nt: TGCAGCGTTGTAGGGGGCCAGCTTGAAGGCGAGCAGTACTTC; CDR3aa: CSVVGGQLEGEQYF